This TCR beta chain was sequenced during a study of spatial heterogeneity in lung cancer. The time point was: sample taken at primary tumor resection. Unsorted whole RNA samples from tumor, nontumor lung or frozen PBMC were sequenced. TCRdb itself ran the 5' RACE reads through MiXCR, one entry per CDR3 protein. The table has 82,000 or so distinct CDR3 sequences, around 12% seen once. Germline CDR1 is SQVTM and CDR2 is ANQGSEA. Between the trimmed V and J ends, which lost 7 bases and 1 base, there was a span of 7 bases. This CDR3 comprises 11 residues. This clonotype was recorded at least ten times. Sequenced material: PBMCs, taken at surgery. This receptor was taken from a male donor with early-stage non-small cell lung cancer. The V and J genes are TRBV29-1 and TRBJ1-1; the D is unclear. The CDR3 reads CSARRNTEAFF. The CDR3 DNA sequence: TGCAGCGCTCGGCGGAACACTGAAGCTTTCTTT.